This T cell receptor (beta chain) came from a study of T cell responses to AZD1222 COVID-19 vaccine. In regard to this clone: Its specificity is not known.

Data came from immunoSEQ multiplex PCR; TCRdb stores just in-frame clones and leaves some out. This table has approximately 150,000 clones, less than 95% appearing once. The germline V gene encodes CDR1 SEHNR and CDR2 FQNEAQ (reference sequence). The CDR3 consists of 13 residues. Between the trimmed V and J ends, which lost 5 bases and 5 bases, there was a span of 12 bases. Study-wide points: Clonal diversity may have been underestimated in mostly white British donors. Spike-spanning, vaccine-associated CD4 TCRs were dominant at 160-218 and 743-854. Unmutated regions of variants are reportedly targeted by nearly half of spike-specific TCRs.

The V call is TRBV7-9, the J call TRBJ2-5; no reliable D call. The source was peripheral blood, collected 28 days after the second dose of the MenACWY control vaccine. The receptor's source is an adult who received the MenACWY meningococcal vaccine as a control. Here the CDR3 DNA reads TGTGCCAGCAGCGCACCCGCACTCGAGACCCAGTACTTC. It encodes CASSAPALETQYF.